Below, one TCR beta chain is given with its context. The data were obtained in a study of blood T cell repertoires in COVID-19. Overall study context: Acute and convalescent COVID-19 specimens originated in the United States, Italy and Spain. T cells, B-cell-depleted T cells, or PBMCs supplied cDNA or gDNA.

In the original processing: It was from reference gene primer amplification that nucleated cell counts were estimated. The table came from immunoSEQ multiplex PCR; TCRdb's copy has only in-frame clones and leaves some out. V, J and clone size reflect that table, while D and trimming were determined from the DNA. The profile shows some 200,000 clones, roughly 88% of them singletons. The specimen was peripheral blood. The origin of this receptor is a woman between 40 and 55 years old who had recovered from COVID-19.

The CDR3 region has the DNA TGCAGTGCTAGGGAGGACACTGAAGCTTTCTTT. Translation gives CSAREDTEAFF. This chain uses TRBV20-1 with TRBJ1-1; D unclear. The CDR3 is 11 amino acids. V dropped 3 bases and J dropped 3 bases, with 5 bases sitting between them. From germline, CDR1 is DFQATT and CDR2 SNEGSKA (reference sequence).